This TCR beta chain was identified in a study of blood T cells in healthy people across ages. Details on this clonotype: What it binds is not known.

General observations from the study: Unsorted PBMCs ruled out conclusive naive versus antigen-experienced comparison.

The CDR3 extends over 15 amino acids. Between the trimmed V and J ends, which lost 4 bases and 3 bases, there was a span of 12 bases. Germline CDR1 reads MNHNS; CDR2 reads SASEGT. Then a second PCR, running roughly 6 to 11 cycles, was carried out with a sample-barcoded 5' primer and a J-beta primer mix. In TCRdb, the 5' RACE reads were re-called with MiXCR into one record per CDR3 protein. The repertoire consists of 250,000 to 300,000 distinct CDR3 sequences, with roughly 26% occurring once and the leading ten covering 25% to 35%. The source of this sequence is a woman aged 70 to 79 in good health. Sequences were obtained from blood. The genes are TRBV6-1 and TRBJ2-2; D remains unclear. CDR3 sequence (DNA): TGTGCCAGCAGTGTGGGATTTGGGGACACCGGGGAGCTGTTTTTT. Protein sequence: CASSVGFGDTGELFF.